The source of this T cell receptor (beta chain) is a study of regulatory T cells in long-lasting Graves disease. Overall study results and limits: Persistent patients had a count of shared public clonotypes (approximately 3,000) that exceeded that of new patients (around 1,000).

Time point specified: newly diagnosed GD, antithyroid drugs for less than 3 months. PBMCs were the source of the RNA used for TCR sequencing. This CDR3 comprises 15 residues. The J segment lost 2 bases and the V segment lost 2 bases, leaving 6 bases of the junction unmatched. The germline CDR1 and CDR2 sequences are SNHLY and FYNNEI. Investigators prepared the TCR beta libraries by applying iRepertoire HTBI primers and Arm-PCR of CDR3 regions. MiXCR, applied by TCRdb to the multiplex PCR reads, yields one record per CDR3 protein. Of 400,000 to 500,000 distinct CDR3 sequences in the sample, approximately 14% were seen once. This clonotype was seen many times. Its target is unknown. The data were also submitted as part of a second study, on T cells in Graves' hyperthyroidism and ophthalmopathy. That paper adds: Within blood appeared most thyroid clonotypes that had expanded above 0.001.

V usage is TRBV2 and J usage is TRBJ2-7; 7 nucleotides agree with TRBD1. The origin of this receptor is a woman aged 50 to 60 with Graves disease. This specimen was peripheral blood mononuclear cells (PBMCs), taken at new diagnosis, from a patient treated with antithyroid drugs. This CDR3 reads CASSEQGVIAYEQYF. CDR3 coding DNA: TGTGCCAGCAGTGAACAGGGGGTGATCGCCTACGAGCAGTACTTC.